The 13 T cell receptor beta chains in this list originate from one sample, sequenced in a study of blood T cells in healthy people across ages. Sample-barcoded 5' priming and a J-beta primer mix drove a second PCR of 7 to 11 cycles. MiXCR, run by TCRdb on the 5' RACE reads, gives a single entry per CDR3 protein. The sample contains around 1,900,000 distinct CDR3 sequences, about two fifths of which appear only once. The sample was blood. The source is a human donor in good health.

The chain combines TRBV21-1 with TRBJ2-5. TRBV21-1 is a recognized pseudogene. The CDR3 has 15 residues. The CDR3 spells CASSKGADDLETQYF. In DNA, the CDR3 is TGTGCCAGCAGCAAAGGGGCTGACGATTTGGAGACCCAGTACTTC.

The sample holds a few counts of this clonotype. This rearrangement joins TRBV20-1 to TRBJ2-5; the D gene could be TRBD1 or TRBD2 (5 bases each). The CDR3 contains 14 residues. The V gene's germline CDR1 is DFQATT and CDR2 SNEGSKA (reference sequence). V lost 1 base to trimming and J lost 2 bases, with 11 bases between them. CDR3 sequence reads: CSARVGTLQETQYF. CDR3 sequence (DNA): TGCAGTGCTAGAGTCGGGACCTTACAAGAGACCCAGTACTTC.

CDR3 loop: CASSFVGLAGGHYNEQFF. DNA of the CDR3: TGTGCCAGCAGCTTCGTCGGACTAGCGGGGGGACATTACAATGAGCAGTTCTTC. This sequence joins TRBV7-8 and TRBJ2-1, with 14 bases aligning to TRBD2. From germline, CDR1 is SGHVS and CDR2 FQNEAQ. The CDR3 is made up of 18 amino acids. J lost 4 bases, V lost 3 bases, and 8 bases had no gene match.

This clonotype was found a few times. The V call is TRBV12-3 or TRBV12-4, the J call TRBJ2-1, with TRBD2 matching 10 bases. This CDR3 has 15 amino acids. With 6 bases clipped from V and 9 bases from J, the junction kept 11 bases outside the gene matches. CDR3 nucleotide sequence: TGTGCCAGCAGCCTTCTAGCGGGGGTGTTGGCTGAGCAGTTCTTC. As protein: CASSLLAGVLAEQFF.

This chain uses TRBV27 with TRBJ1-2, with no clear D. Germline assignment: CDR1 MNHEY and CDR2 SMNVEV (reference sequence). The CDR3 has 13 amino acids. With 5 bases removed from V and 4 bases from J, the gap between germline ends came to 11 bases. The CDR3 region has the DNA TGTGCCAGCAGTACCGCCCGGGGCTATGGCTACACCTTC. It translates to CASSTARGYGYTF.

A remark on this clonotype: This may come from a read error, since a much larger clone is one base off. J is TRBJ2-6 and V is TRBV5-1; TRBD1 might be the D (5 bases). CDR1 is SGHRS, CDR2 YFSETQ, per germline. V lost 3 bases and J lost 0, with 16 bases in between. The CDR3 totals 18 residues. This CDR3 is CASSWSQQAGSGANVLTF. CDR3 nucleotides: TGCGCCAGCAGCTGGAGTCAACAGGCCGGCTCTGGGGCCAACGTCCTGACTTTC.

This clonotype appeared a few times. The chain carries TRBV3-1 and TRBJ1-4; the D is unclear. Germline loops: CDR1 LGHDT, CDR2 YNNKEL (reference sequence). Trimming cost V 0 bases and J 8 bases, with 10 bases left between them. The CDR3 totals 14 residues. The CDR3 reads CASSQDSRGEKLFF. CDR3 nucleotide sequence: TGTGCCAGCAGCCAAGATTCCCGTGGGGAAAAACTGTTTTTT.

The rearrangement joins TRBV5-1 to TRBJ2-1; D gene unclear. Germline V gene data show CDR1 as SGHRS and CDR2 as YFSETQ. V was clipped by 0 bases and J by 6 bases, with 10 bases between them. The CDR3 runs to 14 residues. The CDR3 DNA reads TGCGCCAGCAGCTTGGATATTAGCACCAATGAGCAGTTCTTC. Residues: CASSLDISTNEQFF.

The CDR3 DNA reads TGTGCCAGCAGCTCGACAAGACAGGGGGCTAACTATGGCTACACCTTC. Amino acid sequence: CASSSTRQGANYGYTF. The genes are TRBV7-2 and TRBJ1-2; 9 bases are shared with TRBD1. From germline, CDR1 is SGHTA and CDR2 FQGNSA. J lost 0 bases, V lost 4 bases, and 6 bases had no gene match. CDR3 length: 16 amino acids. Complete variable domain (other parts from reference TRBV7-2 and TRBJ1-2): GAGVSQSPSNKVTEKGKDVELRCDPISGHTALYWYRQSLGQGLEFLIYFQGNSAPDKSGLPSDRFSAERTGGSVSTLTIQRTQQEDSAVYLCASSSTRQGANYGYTFGSGTRLTVV.

The chain is built from TRBV20-1 and TRBJ2-7; no clear D gene. The end of the DNA is better explained by TRBJ2-5, so the J call may be wrong. CDR1 DFQATT and CDR2 SNEGSKA come from the germline V gene (reference sequence). This CDR3 has 15 residues. This CDR3 is CSASPVMVGQETQYF. CDR3 DNA: TGCAGTGCTAGCCCAGTAATGGTCGGGCAGGAGACCCAGTACTTC.

The chain is built from TRBV29-1 and TRBJ1-4, with 9 bases aligning to TRBD1. V trimming: 7 bases; J trimming: 8 bases; junction bases outside the gene matches: 5. The length of the CDR3 is 12 residues. Germline V gene lookup returns CDR1 SQVTM and CDR2 ANQGSEA. The DNA for the CDR3 is TGCAGCGCCGGACAGGGGATGGAAAAACTGTTTTTT. Translating it yields CSAGQGMEKLFF.

The rearrangement links TRBV5-1 to TRBJ2-7, with TRBD1 identical over 9 bases. Germline V gene lookup returns CDR1 SGHRS and CDR2 YFSETQ. Unmatched junction bases numbered 10, after V lost 0 bases and J lost 3 bases. The CDR3 is 17 residues long. CDR3 in amino acids: CASSLETSGQGHYEQYF. The CDR3 DNA follows: TGCGCCAGCAGCTTGGAAACGTCGGGACAGGGTCACTACGAGCAGTACTTC.

This rearrangement joins TRBV4-3 to TRBJ1-1; the D gene is possibly TRBD1 (6 bases). Germline V gene sequence: CDR1 LGHNA, CDR2 YSLEER. The CDR3 runs 19 residues. The V end lost 0 bases, the J end lost 1 base, and 21 bases lay between the germline ends. This chain's CDR3 is CASSQDSFVWGQPNTEAFF. The CDR3 nucleotides are TGCGCCAGCAGCCAAGATTCATTTGTCTGGGGACAACCGAACACTGAAGCTTTCTTT.